This paragraph covers one T cell receptor (beta chain) sequence. The data originate from a study of blood T cell repertoires in COVID-19. Study-wide context: From the United States, Italy and Spain came samples of acute and convalescent COVID-19. Sources were T cells, B-cell-depleted T cells, or PBMCs; the material itself was cDNA or gDNA.

Per the original data handling: Amplifying reference gene primers gave estimates of nucleated cell counts. Profiled with immunoSEQ multiplex PCR; TCRdb holds only in-frame clones, not every one. That table supplies the V and J calls and clone size; D and trimming were determined from the DNA. The sample shows 90,000 or so clones, less than 80% of them seen only once. This clonotype was sampled from an elderly woman with acute or convalescent COVID-19. Input material: peripheral blood.

CDR3 protein: CASSTPGGTQYF. For the CDR3, the DNA is TGTGCCAGCAGTACGCCAGGTGGGACCCAGTACTTC. This chain connects TRBV6-5 to TRBJ2-5; D is uncertain. Germline CDR1 is MNHEY and CDR2 is SVGAGI. The V end was cut by 5 bases, the J end by 7 bases, with 11 bases between. CDR3 length: 12 amino acids.